Listed below are T cell receptor beta chains from one sample, sequenced in a study of blood T cell repertoires in COVID-19. TCRdb keeps only in-frame clones here, not all; method: immunoSEQ multiplex PCR. The sample records under 550,000 clones, around nine tenths being singletons. Sequencing was done on a sample of peripheral blood. The receptors originated from a man younger than 35 with COVID-19, enrolled during active disease. Both conserved end residues are part of each CDR3. A D gene is named only where the DNA matches it firmly. The size field is filled for only some rows; it gives once, few, many or a size class.

size: -
J: TRBJ1-3
D: TRBD1
V: TRBV7-6
DNA: TGTGCCAGCAGACAGGGGGAGAGGGACACCATATATTTT
CDR3: CASRQGERDTIYF

size: -
J: TRBJ2-2
D: -
V: TRBV4-1
DNA: TGCGCCAGCAGGTTAGACTCTTTTACCGGGGAGCTGTTTTTT
CDR3: CASRLDSFTGELFF

size: -
J: TRBJ1-2
D: TRBD1
V: TRBV5-1
DNA: TGCGCCAGCAGCTTCGCCGGGACAGAAAACTATGGCTACACCTTC
CDR3: CASSFAGTENYGYTF

size: -
J: TRBJ1-2
D: -
V: TRBV14
DNA: TGTGCCAGCAGCCAAGATGGCCGGGTAGATGGCTACACCTTC
CDR3: CASSQDGRVDGYTF

size: -
J: TRBJ1-2
D: TRBD1
V: TRBV18
DNA: TGTGCCAGCTCCCCCACTGTCGACAGGGCCGCCCTTTTTGGCTACACCTTC
CDR3: CASSPTVDRAALFGYTF

size: -
J: TRBJ1-5
D: -
V: TRBV19
DNA: TGTGCCAGTAGTAAAGGGTCGTCGGGGGGCGAGCAGCCCCAGCATTTT
CDR3: CASSKGSSGGEQPQHF

size: once
J: TRBJ2-2
D: -
V: TRBV3-1/TRBV3-2
DNA: TGTGCCAGCAGCCAAGACCCTTATGCAGGGCCCACCGGGGAGCTGTTTTTT
CDR3: CASSQDPYAGPTGELFF

size: -
J: TRBJ1-5
D: -
V: TRBV6-4
DNA: TGTGCCAGCAGTGACTCGAAAGGGGTAGGCAATCAGCCCCAGCATTTT
CDR3: CASSDSKGVGNQPQHF

size: -
J: TRBJ2-7
D: -
V: TRBV12-3/TRBV12-4
DNA: TGTGCCAGCAAATTCGGGAGCTCCTACGAGCAGTACTTC
CDR3: CASKFGSSYEQYF

size: few
J: TRBJ1-5
D: TRBD1
V: TRBV7-8
DNA: TGTGCCAGCAGCACAGACAGGGAGATGGTATATAGCAATCAGCCCCAGCATTTT
CDR3: CASSTDREMVYSNQPQHF

size: once
J: TRBJ2-2
D: -
V: TRBV7-6
DNA: TGTGCCAGCAGCTTGGGCCAGGGTATTTCCACCGGGGAGCTGTTTTTT
CDR3: CASSLGQGISTGELFF

size: -
J: TRBJ1-1
D: -
V: TRBV7-9
DNA: TGTGCCAGCAGGAGGGGGATCTGGGAGAACACTGAAGCTTTCTTT
CDR3: CASRRGIWENTEAFF

size: -
J: TRBJ1-1
D: -
V: TRBV19
DNA: TGTGCCAGTAGTCGCGGGAACACTGAAGCTTTCTTT
CDR3: CASSRGNTEAFF

size: -
J: TRBJ2-2
D: -
V: TRBV2
DNA: TGTGCCAGGTCCGGGACACAAACCGGGGAGCTGTTTTTT
CDR3: CARSGTQTGELFF

size: -
J: TRBJ2-3
D: TRBD2
V: TRBV3-1/TRBV3-2
DNA: TGTGCCAGCAGCCAAGACCCGGGACTAGCGGGGGTTAGCACAGATACGCAGTATTTT
CDR3: CASSQDPGLAGVSTDTQYF

size: -
J: TRBJ2-7
D: -
V: TRBV27
DNA: TGTGCCAGCAGTTCCTTCTCCCACGAGCAGTACTTC
CDR3: CASSSFSHEQYF

size: -
J: TRBJ1-1
D: -
V: TRBV3-1/TRBV3-2
DNA: TGTGCCAGCAGCCAAAAAGGGGGAACCACTGAAGCTTTCTTT
CDR3: CASSQKGGTTEAFF

size: once
J: TRBJ2-3
D: TRBD1
V: TRBV18
DNA: TGTGCCAGCTCCAACAGGGGACAGAGGACAGATACGCAGTATTTT
CDR3: CASSNRGQRTDTQYF

size: -
J: TRBJ1-5
D: -
V: TRBV6-5
DNA: TGTGCCAGCAATGGGGCTAGCAATCAGCCCCAGCATTTT
CDR3: CASNGASNQPQHF

size: -
J: TRBJ1-6
D: -
V: TRBV6-5
DNA: TGTGCCAGCAGTTACGGAGAGGTAACTCTAAGGTCCCTCCACTTT
CDR3: CASSYGEVTLRSLHF

size: -
J: TRBJ1-6
D: TRBD1
V: TRBV6-5
DNA: TGTGCCAGCAGCACACAGGGGAGTTCACCCCTCCACTTT
CDR3: CASSTQGSSPLHF

size: -
J: TRBJ2-1
D: TRBD1
V: TRBV5-4
DNA: TGTGCCAGCAGCTTCTCCGGGACAGGGGTTGAGCAGTTCTTC
CDR3: CASSFSGTGVEQFF

size: -
J: TRBJ2-1
D: -
V: TRBV10-1
DNA: TGCGCCAGCAGTGCAGGGGGGTCCTACAATGAGCAGTTCTTC
CDR3: CASSAGGSYNEQFF

size: -
J: TRBJ1-1
D: -
V: TRBV2
DNA: TGTGCCAGCAGCATCACTGGGAGAGGCACTGAAGCTTTCTTT
CDR3: CASSITGRGTEAFF

size: -
J: TRBJ2-1
D: -
V: TRBV29-1
DNA: TGCAGCGTTGCCCCATCCCGGGAGCTAGGCAATGAGCAGTTCTTC
CDR3: CSVAPSRELGNEQFF

size: -
J: TRBJ1-3
D: -
V: TRBV14
DNA: TGTGCCAGCAGCCCGCGCGTGAGTTCTGGAAACACCATATATTTT
CDR3: CASSPRVSSGNTIYF

size: -
J: TRBJ2-3
D: TRBD2
V: TRBV6-1
DNA: TGTGCCAGCAGTGAACTAGCGGGAGGGCCAGATACGCAGTATTTT
CDR3: CASSELAGGPDTQYF

size: -
J: TRBJ2-3
D: TRBD2
V: TRBV7-9
DNA: TGTGCCAGCAGATCGGGACTAGCGGAAGTGGCAGATACGCAGTATTTT
CDR3: CASRSGLAEVADTQYF

size: -
J: TRBJ1-1
D: TRBD1
V: TRBV7-3
DNA: TGTGCCAGCAGCATCACCGGGACAGGGGAGACTGAAGCTTTCTTT
CDR3: CASSITGTGETEAFF

size: -
J: TRBJ1-4
D: TRBD1
V: TRBV6-4
DNA: TGTGCCAGCAGTGCACGGGACAGCCTGAATGAAAAACTGTTTTTT
CDR3: CASSARDSLNEKLFF

size: -
J: TRBJ2-2
D: -
V: TRBV11-2
DNA: TGTGCCAGCAGCCCCAGGGGAACGAGGGCCGGGGAGCTGTTTTTT
CDR3: CASSPRGTRAGELFF

size: -
J: TRBJ2-3
D: -
V: TRBV3-1/TRBV3-2
DNA: TGTGCCAGCAGCCAAGTCGCAGGGACTAGCACAGATACGCAGTATTTT
CDR3: CASSQVAGTSTDTQYF

size: -
J: TRBJ1-2
D: -
V: TRBV30
DNA: TGTGCCTGGAGCAGACTGCATGGCTACACCTTC
CDR3: CAWSRLHGYTF

size: once
J: TRBJ2-7
D: -
V: TRBV3-1/TRBV3-2
DNA: TGTGCCAGCAGCCAAGTACAGGGATCAGAGCAGTACTTC
CDR3: CASSQVQGSEQYF

size: -
J: TRBJ2-1
D: -
V: TRBV29-1
DNA: TGCAGCGTTGAAGATTTAGCGTACAATGAGCAGTTCTTC
CDR3: CSVEDLAYNEQFF

size: -
J: TRBJ1-2
D: TRBD1
V: TRBV19
DNA: TGTGCCAGTACACCAGGGGGCCACTATGGCTACACCTTC
CDR3: CASTPGGHYGYTF

size: -
J: TRBJ1-5
D: TRBD1
V: TRBV2
DNA: TGTGCCAGCAGTGTAGTAGGGGGACAGAGCCAGCCCCAGCATTTT
CDR3: CASSVVGGQSQPQHF

size: -
J: TRBJ1-3
D: TRBD1
V: TRBV29-1
DNA: TGCAGCGTACCGGGACAGGGCCCTGGAAACACCATATATTTT
CDR3: CSVPGQGPGNTIYF

size: once
J: TRBJ2-1
D: -
V: TRBV3-1/TRBV3-2
DNA: TGTGCCAGCAGCCAAGGGGAGATTCATGAGCAGTTCTTC
CDR3: CASSQGEIHEQFF

size: -
J: TRBJ1-1
D: -
V: TRBV6-5
DNA: TGTGCCAGCAGTTACTCCGGGGTGAACACTGAAGCTTTCTTT
CDR3: CASSYSGVNTEAFF

size: -
J: TRBJ2-5
D: -
V: TRBV7-7
DNA: TGTGCCAGCAGCACGACAGGGAGGCTGGAGACCCAGTACTTC
CDR3: CASSTTGRLETQYF

size: -
J: TRBJ1-4
D: TRBD1
V: TRBV18
DNA: TGTGCCAGCTCACCGCAAAGGGGACAGGTGATTAATGAAAAACTGTTTTTT
CDR3: CASSPQRGQVINEKLFF

size: few
J: TRBJ1-2
D: -
V: TRBV3-1/TRBV3-2
DNA: TGTGCCAGCAGCCCTTTCGGGGGGGGCTATGGCTACACCTTC
CDR3: CASSPFGGGYGYTF

size: -
J: TRBJ2-3
D: TRBD1
V: TRBV2
DNA: TGTGCCAGCAGTGAAGCGACAGGGAGAAGCACAGATACGCAGTATTTT
CDR3: CASSEATGRSTDTQYF

size: -
J: TRBJ1-1
D: -
V: TRBV19
DNA: TGTGCCAGTAGTATGTCAGGGTCGAACACTGAAGCTTTCTTT
CDR3: CASSMSGSNTEAFF